This passage covers 27 T cell receptor beta chains from one sample sequenced in a study of early T cells in non-severe SARS-CoV-2 infection. TCRdb processed the 5' RACE reads anew with MiXCR; each CDR3 protein has one entry. The repertoire has fewer than 80,000 distinct CDR3 sequences, roughly 9% of them found once; the top ten carry roughly an eighth. The sequences come from whole blood, collected at baseline. The source is an adult who was a healthcare worker with PCR-confirmed SARS-CoV-2 infection or an uninfected control (not recorded which).

Ten or more counts support this clonotype. The chain carries TRBV18 and TRBJ2-7; maybe TRBD1 (6 bases). From germline, CDR1 is KGHSH and CDR2 LQKENI. V lost 3 bases to trimming and J lost 2 bases, with 11 bases between them. The CDR3 covers 14 residues. The DNA for the CDR3 is TGTGCCAGCTCACCGACAGGTTCCCCCTACGAGCAGTACTTC. Its translation is CASSPTGSPYEQYF.

This clonotype showed up just a few times. The chain uses TRBV5-1 and TRBJ2-1; 12 bases line up with TRBD2. Germline values: CDR1 SGHRS, CDR2 YFSETQ. The CDR3 covers 16 residues. J gave up 9 bases and V 2 bases, and 9 bases lay outside the gene matches. CDR3 coding DNA: TGCGCCAGCAGCTTAGAGACTAGCGGGAGAACGGGTGAGCAGTTCTTC. It encodes CASSLETSGRTGEQFF.

This clonotype was recorded at least ten times. This sequence joins TRBV12-3 or TRBV12-4 and TRBJ2-1; TRBD2 matches 9 bases. Trimming cost V 6 bases and J 2 bases; bases outside gene matches: 2. This CDR3 is 14 amino acids long. The CDR3 protein is CASRGTSPYNEQFF. CDR3 nucleotides: TGTGCCAGCAGGGGGACTAGCCCCTACAATGAGCAGTTCTTC.

This clonotype has only a few counts. V gene TRBV3-1 combines with J gene TRBJ1-5; 9 bases agree with TRBD1. The CDR3 length is 19 residues. The trim removed 1 base at V and 6 bases at J, leaving 16 bases unmatched. Germline V CDR1 and CDR2: LGHDT, YNNKEL (reference sequence). The CDR3, as DNA: TGTGCCAGCAGCCAAGTTGAAAGGACAGGGGAACGTCGGGGTCAGCCCCAGCATTTT. This codes for CASSQVERTGERRGQPQHF.

This clonotype was detected a few times. J is TRBJ2-3 and V is TRBV12-3 or TRBV12-4, with D perhaps TRBD2 (7 bases). V lost 4 bases and J 3 bases, leaving 11 bases between the germline ends. CDR3 length equals 14 residues. The CDR3 DNA reads TGTGCCAGCAGTTGGGGGGGCCCGACAGATACGCAGTATTTT. It specifies CASSWGGPTDTQYF.

By frequency in the sample, this clonotype is medium-sized. V gene TRBV7-6 combines with J gene TRBJ2-1; a possible D gene is TRBD1 (5 bases). V was trimmed by 5 bases and J by 6 bases, leaving 20 bases between them. Germline-derived CDR1 and CDR2 are SGHVS and FNYEAQ. This CDR3 region has 16 residues. The CDR3 loop is CASSKRGGSSFNEQFF. The CDR3 coding sequence is TGTGCCAGCAGCAAAAGGGGCGGAAGTAGCTTCAATGAGCAGTTCTTC. Supplemented by reference TRBV7-6 and TRBJ2-1, the full variable domain reads GAGVSQSPRYKVTKRGQDVALRCDPISGHVSLYWYRQALGQGPEFLTYFNYEAQQDKSGLPNDRFSAERPEGSISTLTIQRTEQRDSAMYRCASSKRGGSSFNEQFFGPGTRLTVL.

In this sample, this clonotype turned up a few times. The chain couples TRBV20-1 to TRBJ2-3, with unresolved D. Germline assignment: CDR1 DFQATT and CDR2 SNEGSKA (reference sequence). V lost 4 bases and J lost 5, with 19 bases in between. CDR3 length: 15 residues. The CDR3 loop reads CSATSTTGPGDTQYF. The CDR3 DNA reads TGCAGTGCTACTTCAACGACGGGCCCCGGAGATACGCAGTATTTT.

V gene TRBV7-2 combines with J gene TRBJ2-7, with D uncertain. V shed 4 bases and J shed 0 bases, with 13 bases lying between them. This CDR3 region has 15 residues. Germline CDR1 reads SGHTA; CDR2 reads FQGNSA. This CDR3 is CASSSHPGHSYEQYF. The DNA of the CDR3 is TGTGCCAGCAGCTCCCATCCCGGGCACTCCTACGAGCAGTACTTC.

This chain connects TRBV5-6 to TRBJ1-1; no reliable D call. CDR1 and CDR2 from the germline V gene are SGHDT and YYEEEE. Trimming removed 6 bases at V and 9 bases at J, with 18 bases between. The CDR3 contains 13 residues. CDR3 in amino acids: CASTLRTLSQAFF. In nucleotides, the CDR3 is TGTGCCAGCACCCTAAGGACCTTAAGCCAAGCTTTCTTT.

The chain has TRBV20-1 and TRBJ2-3; D might be TRBD1 (5 bases). Deletions cut 4 bases from V and 3 bases from J, with 11 bases between. The CDR3 sequence is 13 residues long. CDR1 is DFQATT, CDR2 SNEGSKA, per germline (reference sequence). CDR3 residues: CSATRRGTDTQYF. In nucleotides, the CDR3 is TGCAGTGCTACTAGAAGGGGAACAGATACGCAGTATTTT.

The chain is built from TRBV12-3 or TRBV12-4 and TRBJ2-1, with D tentatively TRBD1 (6 bases). The CDR3 runs to 12 residues. Trimming removed 6 bases at V and 5 bases at J, with 8 bases between. The CDR3 nucleotides are TGTGCCAGCAGACGACAGGACAATGAGCAGTTCTTC. Protein: CASRRQDNEQFF.

V usage is TRBV20-1 and J usage is TRBJ2-1; the match to TRBD2 covers 9 bases. Trimming removed 4 bases from V and 7 bases from J; junction bases left unmatched: 11. Per germline, CDR1 DFQATT and CDR2 SNEGSKA (reference sequence). The CDR3 is 15 residues long. The CDR3 protein is CSATLAGVYENEQFF. CDR3 coding DNA: TGCAGTGCTACCTTAGCGGGAGTGTATGAAAATGAGCAGTTCTTC.

This clonotype was seen at least ten times. The CDR3 loop is CASSLSNTQYF. CDR3 DNA: TGTGCCAGCAGCTTGAGCAATACGCAGTATTTT. This rearrangement joins TRBV5-8 to TRBJ2-3; D gene uncertain. This CDR3 region has 11 residues. Germline CDR1 and CDR2: SGHTS and YDEGEE. Trimming took off 1 base at V and 7 bases at J, with 4 bases between the two ends.

This clonotype was detected a few times. The chain recombines TRBV28 with TRBJ1-1, with 8 bases identical to TRBD1. The CDR3 consists of 13 residues. Trimming took 2 bases from V and 5 from J; bases not matched to a gene: 1. CDR1 is MDHEN, CDR2 SYDVKM, per germline. This CDR3 reads CASSLTGGTEAFF. For the CDR3, the DNA is TGTGCCAGCAGTTTAACAGGGGGGACTGAAGCTTTCTTT.

This clonotype was counted many times. The CDR3 loop is CASSFGQHPNNEQFF. CDR3 coding DNA: TGTGCCAGCAGCTTTGGACAGCACCCTAACAATGAGCAGTTCTTC. This chain joins TRBV7-9 and TRBJ2-1; tentatively, D is TRBD1 (6 bases). Germline V CDR1 and CDR2: SEHNR, FQNEAQ (reference sequence). Trimming removed 3 bases from V and 5 bases from J, with 14 bases in between. The length of the CDR3 is 15 residues.

In its sample, this clonotype was seen many times. The CDR3 nucleotides read TGCAGCGTTGGGAAGGGTAGGGGAACTGAAGCTTTCTTT. Its protein is CSVGKGRGTEAFF. V is TRBV29-1 and J is TRBJ1-1, with D perhaps TRBD1 (5 bases). Trimming stripped 4 bases from V and 5 bases from J, with 14 bases between. The CDR3 is 13 amino acids. Per the germline V gene, CDR1 is SQVTM and CDR2 is ANQGSEA.

This clonotype was counted a few times. The chain uses TRBV5-6 and TRBJ1-6; D remains unclear. CDR3 length equals 13 residues. CDR1 is SGHDT, CDR2 YYEEEE, per germline. Trimming pared 4 bases from V and 7 bases from J, leaving 9 bases between. The DNA of the CDR3 is TGTGCCAGCAGCCGCAACTTCAATTCACCCCTCCACTTT. It yields the protein CASSRNFNSPLHF.

This clonotype was seen more than once but under ten times. V and J are TRBV7-2 and TRBJ1-5; no reliable D call. The CDR3 has 13 amino acids. The V end lost 5 bases, the J end lost 4 bases, and 9 bases lay between the germline ends. From germline, CDR1 is SGHTA and CDR2 FQGNSA. Here the CDR3 reads CASSPGMNQPQHF. DNA of the CDR3: TGTGCCAGCAGCCCTGGGATGAATCAGCCCCAGCATTTT.

This clonotype was seen at least ten times. The rearrangement uses TRBV6-2 or TRBV6-3 and TRBJ1-2, with 8 bases that match TRBD1. This CDR3 has 14 residues. CDR1 is MNHEY and CDR2 is SVGEGT in the germline V gene. V lost 7 bases and J lost 8; bases outside the gene matches: 12. In nucleotides, the CDR3 is TGTGCCAGCACTAACCCGGGACAGGCCGGCGGCTACACCTTC. Its translation is CASTNPGQAGGYTF.

This clonotype turned up a few times. This chain links TRBV7-9 with TRBJ2-3; 10 bases line up with TRBD1. CDR1 and CDR2 (germline): SEHNR, FQNEAQ (reference sequence). This CDR3 has 16 amino acids. With V trimmed by 5 bases and J by 0 bases, 5 bases remained unmatched. The CDR3 DNA is TGTGCCAGCAGCACCTGGACAGGGGGAAGCACAGATACGCAGTATTTT. The encoded protein is CASSTWTGGSTDTQYF.

The chain carries TRBV6-5 and TRBJ2-5; 7 bases are a match to TRBD2. V lost 5 bases and J lost 4; bases outside the gene matches: 10. CDR1 and CDR2 (germline): MNHEY, SVGAGI. CDR3 length: 15 amino acids. CDR3 in DNA: TGTGCCAGCAGTGGTGGGGGGGTGGCCGTAGAGACCCAGTACTTC. This encodes CASSGGGVAVETQYF.

This chain connects TRBV7-3 to TRBJ2-3, with 8 bases fitting TRBD2. CDR1 is SGHTA, CDR2 FQGTGA, per germline. There are 15 residues in the CDR3. Unmatched junction bases numbered 4, after V lost 5 bases and J lost 0 bases. The CDR3 sequence is CASSLGLGSTDTQYF. The CDR3 coding sequence is TGTGCCAGCAGCCTGGGACTAGGGAGCACAGATACGCAGTATTTT.

This clonotype was counted at least ten times. This chain joins TRBV7-2 and TRBJ1-3; D is uncertain. CDR3 size: 13 residues. The V end lost 3 bases, the J end lost 5 bases, and 8 bases lay between the germline ends. Germline loops: CDR1 SGHTA, CDR2 FQGNSA. CDR3 loop: CASSLDGRNTIYF. DNA for the CDR3: TGTGCCAGCAGCTTGGACGGAAGAAACACCATATATTTT.

There are many counts of this clonotype. This chain joins TRBV6-6 and TRBJ1-2; 7 positions agree with TRBD1. Germline values: CDR1 MNHNY, CDR2 SVGAGI (reference sequence). Trimming cost V 7 bases and J 0 bases; bases outside gene matches: 5. The CDR3 sequence is 14 residues long. DNA for the CDR3: TGTGCCAGCACCCTGACAGGGACTAACTATGGCTACACCTTC. This encodes CASTLTGTNYGYTF.

The table lists this clonotype with a few counts. The J gene is TRBJ1-1, the V gene TRBV3-1; D is possibly TRBD1 (5 bases). Germline V gene lookup returns CDR1 LGHDT and CDR2 YNNKEL (reference sequence). V shed 5 bases and J shed 5 bases, with 15 bases lying between them. The CDR3 loop spans 14 amino acids. The CDR3 coding sequence is TGTGCCAGCAGCTTGGAGGGGAGGAGAACTGAAGCTTTCTTT. This sequence encodes CASSLEGRRTEAFF.

Many counts were recorded for this clonotype. The chain recombines TRBV29-1 with TRBJ2-7; a weak D match, TRBD1 (6 bases). This CDR3 has 11 amino acids. V lost 7 bases and J lost 3, with 10 bases in between. CDR1 and CDR2 (germline): SQVTM, ANQGSEA. In nucleotides, the CDR3 is TGCAGCGGGGGACATTTCTACGAGCAGTACTTC. This translates into CSGGHFYEQYF.

This clonotype was picked up many times. The V gene is TRBV27, the J gene TRBJ2-5, with D perhaps being TRBD1 or TRBD2 (5 bases each). Trimming pared 5 bases from V and 1 base from J, leaving 11 bases between. Germline CDR1 reads MNHEY; CDR2 reads SMNVEV (reference sequence). The CDR3 has 14 amino acids. Here the CDR3 reads CASSPSGPQETQYF. The CDR3 bases are TGTGCCAGCAGTCCCTCGGGGCCCCAAGAGACCCAGTACTTC.